This T cell receptor (beta chain) derives from a study of blood T cell repertoires in COVID-19 (dated by TCRdb to 2020 to 2021). Regarding the research as a whole: Collaborator samples came from the United States, Italy and Spain and covered acute and convalescent phases of COVID-19. Sample metadata almost always included a de-identified subject ID, COVID-19 status, age in years and sex. Where available, HLA class I and class II types were obtained from metadata supplied by the sample provider rather than from assay-based typing. The material from the prospective study consisted of cDNA or gDNA derived from T cells, B-cell-depleted T cells, or PBMCs. A freely available public database, intended as a resource for researchers studying the immune response to SARS-CoV-2, is where the repertoires were released. Deeply sampled blood TCRbeta repertoires from subjects exposed to, actively infected with, or recovered from COVID-19 were included in the dataset. Samples were obtained from the ongoing ImmuneRACE study (first 160 participants) and from 1,000 to 1,500 subjects provided by 6 global collaborators. Findings and caveats that apply to the study as a whole: The amount of clinical and demographic metadata varied by source and participant and was provided uncurated.

Via the germline V gene, CDR1 is SNHLY and CDR2 FYNNEI. The CDR3 sequence holds 15 residues, the cysteine and phenylalanine included. This entry keeps only the CDR3 DNA: 45 bases, framed from base 1. Relative to germline, V is missing 6 bases and J is missing 3 bases, with 5 bases of the junction outside any gene match. TCRbeta CDR3 regions were amplified from genomic DNA using the immunoSEQ Assay, a bias-controlled multiplex PCR. Under the source paper's analysis protocol: Within the assay, amplification of reference gene primers was used to estimate how many nucleated cells each sample contained. To quantify the absolute abundance of each unique TCRbeta CDR3 rearrangement, sequence reads were collapsed and filtered. For each sample, productive Simpson clonality was calculated as the square root of Simpson's diversity index over productive rearrangements. This immuneACCESS table, as held by TCRdb, lists in-frame sequences with V and J called but not all clones. Of the missing ones, under half trace to an unresolved V gene in checked studies; the others have no known cause. From that table come the V and J calls and clone size; the DNA was used to work out D and trimming. The sample table lists roughly 120,000 clones, more than 75% of them with a count of one. Jointly, the top ten make up roughly 4.9% of the sample.

In this sample, this clone turned up once. It lacks a known antigen. Per-base qualities were not stored, and no clone one base away is much larger. The collaborating institutions used their own protocols to collect whole blood in K2EDTA tubes. Collaborator samples were shipped for TCRbeta analysis as frozen whole blood, isolated PBMCs, or DNA extracted from either sample type. The clonotype originates from a human donor in a cohort sampled during active COVID-19. Sample: peripheral blood. This receptor chain uses TRBV2 and TRBJ2-7, and TRBD2 aligns with 13 junction nucleotides. The DNA is as follows: TGTGCCAGCAGCCCAGGACTAGCGGGAGTCTACGAGCAGTACTTC. This gives the protein CASSPGLAGVYEQYF.